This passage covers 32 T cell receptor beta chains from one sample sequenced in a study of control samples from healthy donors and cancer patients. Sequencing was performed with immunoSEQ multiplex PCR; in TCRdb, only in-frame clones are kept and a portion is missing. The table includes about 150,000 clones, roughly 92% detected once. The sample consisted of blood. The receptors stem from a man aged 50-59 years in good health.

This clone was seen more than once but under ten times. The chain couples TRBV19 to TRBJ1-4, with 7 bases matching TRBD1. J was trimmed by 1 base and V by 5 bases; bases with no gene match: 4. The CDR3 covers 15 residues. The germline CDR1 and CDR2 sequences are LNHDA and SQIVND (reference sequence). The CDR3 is CASSHRTGTNEKLFF. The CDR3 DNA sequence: TGTGCCAGTAGTCACAGGACAGGAACTAATGAAAAACTGTTTTTT.

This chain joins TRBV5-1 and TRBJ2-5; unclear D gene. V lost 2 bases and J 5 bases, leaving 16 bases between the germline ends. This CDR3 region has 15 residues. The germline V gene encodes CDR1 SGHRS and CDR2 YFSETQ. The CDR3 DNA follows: TGCGCCAGCAGCTTTGTCGGTGCGGCGAGGGAGACCCAGTACTTC. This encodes CASSFVGAARETQYF.

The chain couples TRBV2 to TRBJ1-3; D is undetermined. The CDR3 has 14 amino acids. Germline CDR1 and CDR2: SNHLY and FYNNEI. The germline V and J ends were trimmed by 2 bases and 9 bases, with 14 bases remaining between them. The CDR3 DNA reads TGTGCCAGCAGTGAATCTGGGCTCCGGGCCACCATATATTTT. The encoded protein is CASSESGLRATIYF.

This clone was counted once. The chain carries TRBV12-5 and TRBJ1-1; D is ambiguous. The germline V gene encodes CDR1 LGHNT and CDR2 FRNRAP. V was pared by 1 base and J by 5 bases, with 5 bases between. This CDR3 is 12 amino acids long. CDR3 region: CASGLGVTEAFF. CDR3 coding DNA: TGTGCTAGTGGTTTGGGGGTTACTGAAGCTTTCTTT.

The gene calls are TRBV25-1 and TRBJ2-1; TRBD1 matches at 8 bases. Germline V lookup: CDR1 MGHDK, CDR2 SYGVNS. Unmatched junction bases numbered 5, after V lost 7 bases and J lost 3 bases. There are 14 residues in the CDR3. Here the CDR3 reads CASKDRADYNEQFF. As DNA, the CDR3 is TGTGCCAGCAAGGACAGGGCCGACTACAATGAGCAGTTCTTC. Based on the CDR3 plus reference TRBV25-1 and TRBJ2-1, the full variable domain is EADIYQTPRYLVIGTGKKITLECSQTMGHDKMYWYQQDPGMELHLIHYSYGVNSTEKGDLSSESTVSRIRTEHFPLTLESARPSHTSQYLCASKDRADYNEQFFGPGTRLTVL.

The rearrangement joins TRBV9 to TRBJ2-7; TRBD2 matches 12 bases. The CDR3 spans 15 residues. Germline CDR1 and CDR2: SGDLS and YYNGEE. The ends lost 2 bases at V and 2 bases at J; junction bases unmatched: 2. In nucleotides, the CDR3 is TGTGCCAGCAGCGTTTCTAGCGGGAGGGCCTACGAGCAGTACTTC. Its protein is CASSVSSGRAYEQYF. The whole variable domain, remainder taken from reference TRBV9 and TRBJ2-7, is DSGVTQTPKHLITATGQRVTLRCSPRSGDLSVYWYQQSLDQGLQFLIQYYNGEERAKGNILERFSAQQFPDLHSELNLSSLELGDSALYFCASSVSSGRAYEQYFGPGTRLTVT.

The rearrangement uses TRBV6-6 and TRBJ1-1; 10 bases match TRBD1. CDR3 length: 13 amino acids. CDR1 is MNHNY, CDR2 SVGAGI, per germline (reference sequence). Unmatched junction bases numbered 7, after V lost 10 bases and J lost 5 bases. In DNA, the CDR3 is TGTGCCACCCTTTGGACAGGGGGGACTGAAGCTTTCTTT. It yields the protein CATLWTGGTEAFF.

The CDR3 DNA is TGTGCCAGCAGCCTTTTCAGCGGGAGTAGGAATGAGCAGTTCTTC. It translates to CASSLFSGSRNEQFF. This chain uses TRBV14 with TRBJ2-1, with 8 nucleotides matching TRBD2. This CDR3 is 15 amino acids long. V gave up 4 bases and J gave up 7 bases; unmatched junction bases: 9. From germline, CDR1 is SGHDN and CDR2 FVKESK.

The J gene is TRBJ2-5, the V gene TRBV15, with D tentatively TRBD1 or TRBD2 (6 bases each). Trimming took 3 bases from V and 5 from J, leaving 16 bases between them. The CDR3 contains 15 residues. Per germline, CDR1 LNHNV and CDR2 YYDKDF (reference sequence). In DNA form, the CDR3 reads TGTGCCACCAGCAGGTCGGTGGGGGGCGGGGAGACCCAGTACTTC. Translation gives CATSRSVGGGETQYF. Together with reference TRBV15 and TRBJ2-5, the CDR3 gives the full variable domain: DAMVIQNPRYQVTQFGKPVTLSCSQTLNHNVMYWYQQKSSQAPKLLFHYYDKDFNNEADTPDNFQSRRPNTSFCFLDIRSPGLGDTAMYLCATSRSVGGGETQYFGPGTRLLVL.

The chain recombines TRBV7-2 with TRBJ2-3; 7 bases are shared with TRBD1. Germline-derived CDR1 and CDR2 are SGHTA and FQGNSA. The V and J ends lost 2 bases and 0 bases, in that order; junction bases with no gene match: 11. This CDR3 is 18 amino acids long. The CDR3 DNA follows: TGTGCCAGCAGCTTAAGGTGGGACAGATATTCTAGCACAGATACGCAGTATTTT. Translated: CASSLRWDRYSSTDTQYF.

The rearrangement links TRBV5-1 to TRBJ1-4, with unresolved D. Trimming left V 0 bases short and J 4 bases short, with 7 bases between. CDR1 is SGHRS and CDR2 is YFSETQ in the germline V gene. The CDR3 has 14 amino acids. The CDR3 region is CASSLAAVNEKLFF. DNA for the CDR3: TGCGCCAGCAGCTTGGCGGCAGTTAATGAAAAACTGTTTTTT.

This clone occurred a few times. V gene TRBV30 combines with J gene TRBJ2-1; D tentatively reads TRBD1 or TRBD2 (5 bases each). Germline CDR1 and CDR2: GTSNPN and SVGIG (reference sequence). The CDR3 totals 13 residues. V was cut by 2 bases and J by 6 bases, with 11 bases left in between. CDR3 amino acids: CAWSPGTGNEQFF. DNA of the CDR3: TGTGCCTGGAGTCCCGGGACGGGCAATGAGCAGTTCTTC.

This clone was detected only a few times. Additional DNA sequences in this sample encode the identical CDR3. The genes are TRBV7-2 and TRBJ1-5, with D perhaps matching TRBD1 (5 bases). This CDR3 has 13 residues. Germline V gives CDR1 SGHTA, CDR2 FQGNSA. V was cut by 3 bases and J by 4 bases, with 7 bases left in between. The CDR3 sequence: CASSLRGNQPQHF. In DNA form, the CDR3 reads TGTGCCAGCAGCTTGCGGGGGAATCAGCCCCAGCATTTT.

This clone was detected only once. Written as DNA, the CDR3 is TGTGCCAGCAGTCCACAGAGTACCGGGGAGCTGTTTTTT. Amino acid sequence: CASSPQSTGELFF. J is TRBJ2-2 and V is TRBV7-6; the D is unclear. Germline lookup yields CDR1 SGHVS and CDR2 FNYEAQ. Trimming took 6 bases from V and 5 from J, leaving 10 bases between them. CDR3 length: 13 residues.

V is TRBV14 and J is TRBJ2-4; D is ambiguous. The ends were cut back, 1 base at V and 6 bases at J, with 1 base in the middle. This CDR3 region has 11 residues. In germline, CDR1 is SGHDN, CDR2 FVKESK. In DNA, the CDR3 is TGTGCCAGCAGCCAAGGAAACATTCAGTACTTC. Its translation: CASSQGNIQYF.

CDR3 in amino acids: CASTSTGTDEKLFF. Written as DNA, the CDR3 is TGTGCCAGTACCTCGACAGGGACGGATGAAAAACTGTTTTTT. The J gene is TRBJ1-4, the V gene TRBV19; 7 bases align to TRBD1. Germline lookup yields CDR1 LNHDA and CDR2 SQIVND (reference sequence). The CDR3 contains 14 residues. The trim removed 7 bases at V and 6 bases at J, leaving 8 bases unmatched.

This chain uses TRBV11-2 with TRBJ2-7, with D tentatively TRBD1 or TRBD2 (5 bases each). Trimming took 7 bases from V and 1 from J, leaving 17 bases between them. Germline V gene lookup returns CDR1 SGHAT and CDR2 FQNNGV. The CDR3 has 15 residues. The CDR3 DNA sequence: TGTGCCAGCATCGAGGGGCAAGGGGTATCCTACGAGCAGTACTTC. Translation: CASIEGQGVSYEQYF.

The CDR3 DNA follows: TGTGCCAGCAGCCTGAACACAGGACTAGCGGGAGGGTTTGAGCAGTTCTTC. This codes for CASSLNTGLAGGFEQFF. The V and J genes are TRBV11-3 and TRBJ2-1, with 15 bases identical to TRBD2. Germline V gene data show CDR1 as SGHNT and CDR2 as YENEEA. This CDR3 region has 17 residues. The V segment lost 5 bases and the J segment 9 bases; nucleotides outside the gene matches: 11.

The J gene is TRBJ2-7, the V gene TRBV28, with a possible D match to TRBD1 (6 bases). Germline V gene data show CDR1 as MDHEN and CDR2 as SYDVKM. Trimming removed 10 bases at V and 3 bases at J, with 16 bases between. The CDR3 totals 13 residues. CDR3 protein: CATLNRAFYEQYF. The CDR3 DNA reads TGTGCCACCTTGAACAGGGCGTTCTACGAGCAGTACTTC.

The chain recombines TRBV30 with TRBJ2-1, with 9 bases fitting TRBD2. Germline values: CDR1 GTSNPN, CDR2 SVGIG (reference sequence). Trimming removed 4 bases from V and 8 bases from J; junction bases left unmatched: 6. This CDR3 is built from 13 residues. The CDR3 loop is CAWTRGRAYEQFF. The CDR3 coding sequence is TGTGCCTGGACTCGCGGGAGGGCGTATGAGCAGTTCTTC.

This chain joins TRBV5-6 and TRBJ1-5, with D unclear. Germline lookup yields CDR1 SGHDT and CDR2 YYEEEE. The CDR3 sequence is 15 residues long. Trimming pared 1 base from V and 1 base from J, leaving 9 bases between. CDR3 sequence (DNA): TGTGCCAGCAGCTTGACTGTTTCCAGCAATCAGCCCCAGCATTTT. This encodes CASSLTVSSNQPQHF.

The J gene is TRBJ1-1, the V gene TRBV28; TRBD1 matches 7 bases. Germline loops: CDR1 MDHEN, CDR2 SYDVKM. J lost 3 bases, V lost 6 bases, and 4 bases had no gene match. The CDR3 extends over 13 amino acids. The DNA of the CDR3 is TGTGCCAGCAGACCGGGACAGCACACTGAAGCTTTCTTT. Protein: CASRPGQHTEAFF.

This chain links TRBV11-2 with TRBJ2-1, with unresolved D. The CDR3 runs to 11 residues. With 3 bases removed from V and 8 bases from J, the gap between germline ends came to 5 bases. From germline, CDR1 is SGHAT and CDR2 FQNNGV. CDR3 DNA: TGTGCCAGCAGCTTTAGATATGAGCAGTTCTTC. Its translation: CASSFRYEQFF.

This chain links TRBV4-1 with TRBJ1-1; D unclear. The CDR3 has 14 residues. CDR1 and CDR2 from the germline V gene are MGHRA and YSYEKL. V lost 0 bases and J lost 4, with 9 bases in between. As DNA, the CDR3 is TGCGCCAGCAGCCAAGACACCTGGGGCACTGAAGCTTTCTTT. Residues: CASSQDTWGTEAFF.

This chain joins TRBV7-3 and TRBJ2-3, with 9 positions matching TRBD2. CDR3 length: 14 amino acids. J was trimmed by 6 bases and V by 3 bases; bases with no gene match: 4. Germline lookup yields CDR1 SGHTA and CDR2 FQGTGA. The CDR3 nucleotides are TGTGCCAGCAGCTTGACAGGACTAGCGGATACGCAGTATTTT. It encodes CASSLTGLADTQYF.

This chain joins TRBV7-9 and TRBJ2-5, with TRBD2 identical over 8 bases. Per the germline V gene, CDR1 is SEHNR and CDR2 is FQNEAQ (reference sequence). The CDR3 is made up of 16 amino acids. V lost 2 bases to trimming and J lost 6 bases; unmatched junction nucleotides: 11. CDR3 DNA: TGTGCCAGCAGCTTATCGGGCGCGGGAGGTTTAAAGACCCAGTACTTC. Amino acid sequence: CASSLSGAGGLKTQYF. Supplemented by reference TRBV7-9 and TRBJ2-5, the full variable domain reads DTGVSQNPRHKITKRGQNVTFRCDPISEHNRLYWYRQTLGQGPEFLTYFQNEAQLEKSRLLSDRFSAERPKGSFSTLEIQRTEQGDSAMYLCASSLSGAGGLKTQYFGPGTRLLVL.

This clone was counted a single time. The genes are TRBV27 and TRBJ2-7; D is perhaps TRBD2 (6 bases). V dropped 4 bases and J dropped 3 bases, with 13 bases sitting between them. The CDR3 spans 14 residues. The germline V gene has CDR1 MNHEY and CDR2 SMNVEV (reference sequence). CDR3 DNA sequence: TGTGCCAGCAGTTCATCCCGGGAGAACTACGAGCAGTACTTC. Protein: CASSSSRENYEQYF.

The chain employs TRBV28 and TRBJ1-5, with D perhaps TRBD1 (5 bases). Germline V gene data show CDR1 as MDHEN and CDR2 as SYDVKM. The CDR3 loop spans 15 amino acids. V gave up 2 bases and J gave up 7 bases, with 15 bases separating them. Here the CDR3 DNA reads TGTGCCAGCAGTTTAAATAGTCGGGGGATGCAGCCCCAGCATTTT. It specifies CASSLNSRGMQPQHF.

CDR3 sequence reads: CASSYSGRAFNEQFF. In nucleotides, the CDR3 is TGTGCCAGCAGTTACAGCGGGAGGGCCTTCAATGAGCAGTTCTTC. The rearrangement links TRBV6-6 to TRBJ2-1; 10 positions agree with TRBD2. With 2 bases clipped from V and 6 bases from J, the junction kept 4 bases outside the gene matches. Per germline, CDR1 MNHNY and CDR2 SVGAGI (reference sequence). The CDR3 is made up of 15 amino acids.

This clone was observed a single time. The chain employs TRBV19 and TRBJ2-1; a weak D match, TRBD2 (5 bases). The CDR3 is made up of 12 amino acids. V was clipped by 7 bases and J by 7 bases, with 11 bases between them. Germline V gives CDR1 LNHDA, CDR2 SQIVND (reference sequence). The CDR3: CASTGVFNEQFF. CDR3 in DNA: TGTGCCAGTACCGGGGTCTTTAATGAGCAGTTCTTC.

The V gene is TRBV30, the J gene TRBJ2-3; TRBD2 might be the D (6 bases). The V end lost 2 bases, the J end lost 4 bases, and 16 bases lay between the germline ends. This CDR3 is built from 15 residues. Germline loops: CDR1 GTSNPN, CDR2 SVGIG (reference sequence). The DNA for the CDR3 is TGTGCCTGGAGTAGTGACGGGAGTAGGGCAGATACGCAGTATTTT. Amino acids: CAWSSDGSRADTQYF.

CDR3 protein: CAWSVGHALPTDTQYF. CDR3 nucleotides: TGTGCCTGGAGTGTAGGACATGCACTGCCCACAGATACGCAGTATTTT. The V and J genes are TRBV30 and TRBJ2-3, with a weak D call TRBD1 (5 bases). This CDR3 is built from 16 residues. Germline CDR1 is GTSNPN and CDR2 is SVGIG (reference sequence). The V end lost 0 bases, the J end lost 2 bases, and 15 bases lay between the germline ends.